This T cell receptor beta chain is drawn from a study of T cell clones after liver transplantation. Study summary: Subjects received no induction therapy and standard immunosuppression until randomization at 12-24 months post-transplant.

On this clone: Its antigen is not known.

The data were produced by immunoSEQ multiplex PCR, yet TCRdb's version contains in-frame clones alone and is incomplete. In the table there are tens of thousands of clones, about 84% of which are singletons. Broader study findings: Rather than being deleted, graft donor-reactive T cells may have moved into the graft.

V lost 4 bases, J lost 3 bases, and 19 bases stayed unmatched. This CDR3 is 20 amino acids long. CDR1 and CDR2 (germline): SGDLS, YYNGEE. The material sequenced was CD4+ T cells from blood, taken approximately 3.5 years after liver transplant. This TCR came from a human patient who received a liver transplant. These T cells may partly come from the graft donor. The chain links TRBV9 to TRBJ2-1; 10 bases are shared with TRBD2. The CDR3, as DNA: TGTGCCAGCAGCCCCCAGTTAGCGGGAGGCCTCCCAGGAGACTACAATGAGCAGTTCTTC. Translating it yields CASSPQLAGGLPGDYNEQFF.